Listed here are 9 T cell receptor beta chains from one sample, sequenced in a study of T cells in women clearing cervical HPV infection. The repertoire was sequenced with immunoSEQ multiplex PCR; TCRdb's copy has only in-frame clones and lacks some. The sample has roughly 22,000 clones. The sample consisted of blood buffy coat. The receptors were gathered from a woman aged 18 to 75 with a cervical HPV16 infection that either progressed to CIN3+ or cleared (not recorded which).

The chain's CDR3 is CASSLGGSRNEKLFF. The covered CDR3 bases are TGTGCCAGCAGCTTAGGCGGCAGTCGTAATGAAAAG. The J gene is TRBJ2-2, the V gene TRBV7-9; D unclear. The read finishes 3 residues shy of the CDR3 end, and the germline J gene is used to complete it. Germline V lookup: CDR1 SEHNR, CDR2 FQNEAQ (reference sequence). CDR3 length: 15 residues.

On this clone itself: From the germline J gene comes the end of the CDR3, since the read stops 3 residues before it. The V and J genes are TRBV7-3 and TRBJ2-3; the D gene is possibly TRBD2 (6 bases). Germline V lookup: CDR1 SGHTA, CDR2 FQGTGA. Trimming removed 5 bases from V and 5 bases from J, with 11 bases in between. The CDR3 is 13 residues long. The covered CDR3 bases are TGTGCCAGCAGCCCGGGACTTGGAGATACG. Amino acid sequence: CASSPGLGDT. The CDR3 in its entirety is CASSPGLGDTQYF.

In the case of this clone: The CDR3 goes on 3 residues after the read ends, and that part is filled in from the germline J gene. The genes are TRBV20-1 and TRBJ1-4; D perhaps matches TRBD1 (5 bases). The CDR3 sequence is 14 residues long. CDR1 DFQATT and CDR2 SNEGSKA come from the germline V gene (reference sequence). This chain's CDR3 is CSAPTASGANVLFF. CDR3 DNA (partial): TGCAGTGCTCCGACAGCCTCTGGGGCCAACGTA.

A note on this clone: The CDR3 extends 3 residues past the end of the read, so its final part is completed from the germline J gene. V is TRBV10-2 and J is TRBJ2-2; 8 positions match TRBD2. The CDR3 is 15 amino acids. Germline CDR1 is WSHSY and CDR2 is SAAADI. J gave up 5 bases and V 5 bases, and 7 bases lay outside the gene matches. The part of the CDR3 DNA that was read is TGCGCCAGCAGTAGCGGGAGAAGATGGACCGGGGAG. It yields the protein CASSSGRRWTGE. In full, the CDR3 is CASSSGRRWTGELFF.

With regard to this clone: The read comes to an end 3 residues before the CDR3 does, leaving the germline J gene to fill in the end. The chain is built from TRBV28 and TRBJ2-7, with 7 bases that match TRBD1. CDR3 length: 15 residues. With 4 bases clipped from V and 1 base from J, the junction kept 7 bases outside the gene matches. CDR1 and CDR2 (germline): MDHEN, SYDVKM. The sequenced CDR3 bases are TGTGCCAGCAGTTCCTCGGGACAGATATCCTACGAG. Translation: CASSSSGQISYE. The whole CDR3 reads CASSSSGQISYEQYF.

Of note for this clone: The read comes to an end 3 residues before the CDR3 does, leaving the germline J gene to fill in the end. The chain employs TRBV10-3 and TRBJ2-3; 9 positions match TRBD2. Germline V gives CDR1 ENHRY, CDR2 SYGVKD. The CDR3 is 14 amino acids. The V segment lost 10 bases and the J segment 6 bases; nucleotides outside the gene matches: 11. CDR3 amino acids: CASHLGLASDTQYF. The sequenced part of the CDR3 DNA is TGTGCCAGTCATTTGGGACTAGCTTCCGATACG.

Regarding this clone: The read comes to an end 3 residues before the CDR3 does, leaving the germline J gene to fill in the end. J is TRBJ2-7 and V is TRBV20-1; TRBD2 matches at 11 bases. The CDR3 runs to 14 residues. CDR1 and CDR2 from the germline V gene are DFQATT and SNEGSKA (reference sequence). The V gene end was trimmed by 6 bases and the J gene end by 5 bases; junction bases not matched to a gene: 9. Incomplete CDR3 DNA: TGCAGTGCCAACTTAGCGGGAGGGCCAAACGAG. It translates to CSANLAGGPNE. The full CDR3 is CSANLAGGPNEQYF.

Comments on this clone: The junction departs from the called germline gene at one end, perhaps through a read error. This sample includes further DNA sequences coding for the same CDR3. CDR3 DNA (partial): TGCGCCAGCAGCCAAGACCAGGGGGGAAACACT. It translates to CASSQDQGGNT. From start to end, the CDR3 is CASSQDQGGNTIYF. This chain joins TRBV4-2 and TRBJ1-3; 7 nucleotides match TRBD1. The CDR3 end is not reached by the read, which stops 3 residues before it; the germline J gene fills it in. CDR1 and CDR2 (germline): LGHNA, YNFKEQ. The CDR3 has 14 residues.

Concerning this clone: The sequenced fragment ends 3 residues before the CDR3 boundary, so the rest is inferred from the germline J gene. V is TRBV30 and J is TRBJ1-6; 8 nucleotides align to TRBD1. V lost 4 bases to trimming and J lost 9 bases; unmatched junction nucleotides: 11. From germline, CDR1 is GTSNPN and CDR2 SVGIG (reference sequence). The CDR3 runs 15 residues. CDR3 bases read: TGTGCCTGGACCCTTGGCAGGGGGCGCGGTTCACCC. Protein product: CAWTLGRGRGSP. The CDR3, in full, reads CAWTLGRGRGSPLHF.